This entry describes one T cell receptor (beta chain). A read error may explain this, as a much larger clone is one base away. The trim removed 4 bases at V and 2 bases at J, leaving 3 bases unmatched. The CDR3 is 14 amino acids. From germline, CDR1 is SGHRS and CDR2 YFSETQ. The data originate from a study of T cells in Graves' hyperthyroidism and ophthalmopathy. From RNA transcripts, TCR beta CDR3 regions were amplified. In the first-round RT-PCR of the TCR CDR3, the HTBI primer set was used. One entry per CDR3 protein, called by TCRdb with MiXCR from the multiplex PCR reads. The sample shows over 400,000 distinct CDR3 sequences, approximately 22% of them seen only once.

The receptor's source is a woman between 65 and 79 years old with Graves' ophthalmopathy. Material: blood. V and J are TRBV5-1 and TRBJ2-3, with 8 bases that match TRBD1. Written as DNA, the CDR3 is TGCGCCAGCAGCCCGGACAGGGACACAGATACGCAGTATTTT. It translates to CASSPDRDTDTQYF.